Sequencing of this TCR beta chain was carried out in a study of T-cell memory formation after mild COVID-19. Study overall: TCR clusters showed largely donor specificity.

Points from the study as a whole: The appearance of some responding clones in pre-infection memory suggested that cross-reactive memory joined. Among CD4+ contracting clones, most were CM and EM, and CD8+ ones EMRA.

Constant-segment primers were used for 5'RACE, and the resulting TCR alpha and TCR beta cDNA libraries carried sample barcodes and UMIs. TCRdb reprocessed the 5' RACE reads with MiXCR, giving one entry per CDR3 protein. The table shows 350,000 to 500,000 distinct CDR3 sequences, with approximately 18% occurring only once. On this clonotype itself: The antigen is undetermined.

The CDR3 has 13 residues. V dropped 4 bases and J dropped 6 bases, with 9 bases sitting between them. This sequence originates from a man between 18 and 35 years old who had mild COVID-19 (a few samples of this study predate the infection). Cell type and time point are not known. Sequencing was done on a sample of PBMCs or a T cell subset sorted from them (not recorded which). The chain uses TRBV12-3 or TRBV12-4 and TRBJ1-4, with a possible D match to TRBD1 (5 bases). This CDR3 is CASSWGGDEKLFF. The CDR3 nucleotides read TGTGCCAGCAGTTGGGGAGGGGATGAAAAACTGTTTTTT.